The T cell receptor beta chain under discussion was sequenced for a study of shared clonotypes between healthy human individuals. Assay used: immunoSEQ multiplex PCR; TCRdb lists only in-frame clones, some missing. The sample lists some 2.3 million clones, 85% to 95% occurring once. V was pared by 1 base and J by 1 base, with 8 bases between. CDR3 length equals 14 residues. Germline V gene sequence: CDR1 MNHNS, CDR2 SASEGT. Sequenced sample: naive CD4+ T cells from PBMCs. As to subset: CD45RA+ positively selected. The sequence was collected from a young man in good health. Some clones in this sample may be carry-over from other donors' samples. This chain uses TRBV6-1 with TRBJ2-7; D call uncertain. The CDR3 loop reads CASSEESVSYEQYF. In DNA form, the CDR3 reads TGTGCCAGCAGTGAAGAGTCCGTTTCCTACGAGCAGTACTTC.